This is a list of T cell receptor beta chains from one sample in a study of blood T cells in healthy people across ages. TCRdb re-called the 5' RACE reads with MiXCR, one entry per CDR3 protein. This table has around 970,000 distinct CDR3 sequences, roughly 50% appearing once. Sequencing was carried out using blood. These receptors originate from a woman aged 55-70 years in good health. Both conserved end residues are part of each CDR3. A D gene is named only where the DNA matches it firmly. The listing skips clone size in some rows; elsewhere it reads once, few, many or a size class.

D gene: NA
V gene: TRBV6-1
CDR3 length: 15
clone size: few
J gene: TRBJ1-2
CDR3 DNA: TGTGCTAGCAGTAACCCAGGGAAATTCCCCTATGGCTACACCTTC
CDR3 protein: CASSNPGKFPYGYTF

D gene: NA
V gene: TRBV27
CDR3 length: 15
clone size: NA
J gene: TRBJ2-7
CDR3 DNA: TGTGCCAGCAGTCCCCGACAGGTAAAGGCCTACGAGCAGTACTTC
CDR3 protein: CASSPRQVKAYEQYF

D gene: TRBD2
V gene: TRBV12-3/TRBV12-4
CDR3 length: 16
clone size: NA
J gene: TRBJ2-3
CDR3 DNA: TGTGCCAGCAGTTTAGGACTTAGCGGGAGGAAAGATACGCAGTATTTT
CDR3 protein: CASSLGLSGRKDTQYF

D gene: NA
V gene: TRBV5-1
CDR3 length: 18
clone size: few
J gene: TRBJ2-6
CDR3 DNA: TGCGCCAGCAGCTTGGAATTCGGGCAGGGCTCTGGGGCCAACGTCCTGACTTTC
CDR3 protein: CASSLEFGQGSGANVLTF

D gene: NA
V gene: TRBV7-2
CDR3 length: 15
clone size: few
J gene: TRBJ1-5
CDR3 DNA: TGTGCCAGCAGCTTAGCCCAGACGAGCAATCAGCCCCAGCATTTT
CDR3 protein: CASSLAQTSNQPQHF

D gene: NA
V gene: TRBV14
CDR3 length: 17
clone size: NA
J gene: TRBJ2-6
CDR3 DNA: TGTGCCAGCAGCCAAGTCCCAGGCGCCTCTGGGGCCAACGTCCTGACTTTC
CDR3 protein: CASSQVPGASGANVLTF

D gene: NA
V gene: TRBV7-2
CDR3 length: 12
clone size: NA
J gene: TRBJ2-3
CDR3 DNA: TGTGCCAGCAGCTCGGGATCAGCCACGCAGTATTTT
CDR3 protein: CASSSGSATQYF

D gene: NA
V gene: TRBV20-1
CDR3 length: 12
clone size: NA
J gene: TRBJ2-7
CDR3 DNA: TGCAGTGCTATGTCACCGGCGAATGAGCAGTACTTC
CDR3 protein: CSAMSPANEQYF

D gene: NA
V gene: TRBV5-1
CDR3 length: 12
clone size: many
J gene: TRBJ2-5
CDR3 DNA: TGCGCCAGCAGCTTCAGCCAAGAGACCCAGTACTTC
CDR3 protein: CASSFSQETQYF

D gene: NA
V gene: TRBV5-1
CDR3 length: 14
clone size: NA
J gene: TRBJ2-7
CDR3 DNA: TGCGCCAGCAGCTTGGAGACCGATACCTACGAGCAGTACTTC
CDR3 protein: CASSLETDTYEQYF

D gene: NA
V gene: TRBV6-6
CDR3 length: 12
clone size: many
J gene: TRBJ2-7
CDR3 DNA: TGTGCCAGCAGTTATCGGCGATACGAGCAGTACTTC
CDR3 protein: CASSYRRYEQYF

D gene: TRBD1
V gene: TRBV28
CDR3 length: 14
clone size: NA
J gene: TRBJ2-5
CDR3 DNA: TGTGCCACCGGACAGGGGGCCTTAGAGGAGACCCAGTACTTC
CDR3 protein: CATGQGALEETQYF

D gene: NA
V gene: TRBV3-1
CDR3 length: 17
clone size: NA
J gene: TRBJ1-5
CDR3 DNA: TGTGCCAGCAGCCAAGATGGAGGAGGGCCCCCCAATCAGCCCCAGCATTTT
CDR3 protein: CASSQDGGGPPNQPQHF

D gene: NA
V gene: TRBV20-1
CDR3 length: 13
clone size: NA
J gene: TRBJ1-2
CDR3 DNA: TGCAGTGCTAATGGACGAGGGGATTATGGCTACACCTTC
CDR3 protein: CSANGRGDYGYTF

D gene: NA
V gene: TRBV6-5
CDR3 length: 13
clone size: NA
J gene: TRBJ1-2
CDR3 DNA: TGTGCCAGCAGTGTCAGTCGGGTCGATGGCTACACCTTC
CDR3 protein: CASSVSRVDGYTF

D gene: NA
V gene: TRBV7-8
CDR3 length: 14
clone size: NA
J gene: TRBJ2-1
CDR3 DNA: TGTGCCAGCTCTTCAGGGGCCACCTACAATGAGCAGTTCTTC
CDR3 protein: CASSSGATYNEQFF

D gene: NA
V gene: TRBV29-1
CDR3 length: 11
clone size: many
J gene: TRBJ2-3
CDR3 DNA: TGCAGCGTTGGCTACAGCAATACGCAGTATTTT
CDR3 protein: CSVGYSNTQYF

D gene: NA
V gene: TRBV29-1
CDR3 length: 10
clone size: once
J gene: TRBJ1-1
CDR3 DNA: TGCAGCGCTGGACAGATCGAAGCTTTCTTT
CDR3 protein: CSAGQIEAFF

D gene: TRBD1
V gene: TRBV5-1
CDR3 length: 14
clone size: NA
J gene: TRBJ1-6
CDR3 DNA: TGCGCCAGCAGCTTGGAACAGGGGGCTTCACCCCTCCACTTT
CDR3 protein: CASSLEQGASPLHF

D gene: TRBD2
V gene: TRBV4-2
CDR3 length: 18
clone size: few
J gene: TRBJ2-1
CDR3 DNA: TGTGCCAGCAGCCAAGACGTAGGGCGGGAGGGCCCCTACAATGAGCAGTTCTTC
CDR3 protein: CASSQDVGREGPYNEQFF

D gene: TRBD2
V gene: TRBV12-3/TRBV12-4
CDR3 length: 19
clone size: NA
J gene: TRBJ2-3
CDR3 DNA: TGTGCCAGCAGTTCCGGGGGGACTAGCGGGAGGGCCCTCCCAGATACGCAGTATTTT
CDR3 protein: CASSSGGTSGRALPDTQYF

D gene: NA
V gene: TRBV2
CDR3 length: 16
clone size: NA
J gene: TRBJ1-2
CDR3 DNA: TGTGCCAGCAGCGAGCCCTCTTATTGGGGTTCCTATGGCTACACCTTC
CDR3 protein: CASSEPSYWGSYGYTF

D gene: NA
V gene: TRBV20-1
CDR3 length: 16
clone size: NA
J gene: TRBJ2-3
CDR3 DNA: TGCAGTGCTAGAGATCATTTGGGACCTAGCACAGATACGCAGTATTTT
CDR3 protein: CSARDHLGPSTDTQYF

D gene: NA
V gene: TRBV9
CDR3 length: 15
clone size: NA
J gene: TRBJ1-2
CDR3 DNA: TGTGCCAGCAGCTTCGGGGAGACAGTGACCTATGGCTACACCTTC
CDR3 protein: CASSFGETVTYGYTF

D gene: TRBD2
V gene: TRBV12-3/TRBV12-4
CDR3 length: 14
clone size: NA
J gene: TRBJ2-7
CDR3 DNA: TGTGCCAGCAGTTTAGGGGCTAGCGGCTACGAGCAGTACTTC
CDR3 protein: CASSLGASGYEQYF

D gene: TRBD2
V gene: TRBV9
CDR3 length: 15
clone size: NA
J gene: TRBJ2-3
CDR3 DNA: TGTGCCAGCAGCGTGGGAGCGGGAGTTTTAGATACGCAGTATTTT
CDR3 protein: CASSVGAGVLDTQYF

D gene: NA
V gene: TRBV24-1
CDR3 length: 15
clone size: few
J gene: TRBJ2-3
CDR3 DNA: TGTGCCACCAGTGACCGGGACGCACCCACAGATACGCAGTATTTT
CDR3 protein: CATSDRDAPTDTQYF

D gene: NA
V gene: TRBV27
CDR3 length: 14
clone size: NA
J gene: TRBJ1-2
CDR3 DNA: TGTGCCAGCAGTCCACGGACCCTTAACTATGGCTACACCTTC
CDR3 protein: CASSPRTLNYGYTF

D gene: TRBD2
V gene: TRBV3-1
CDR3 length: 16
clone size: few
J gene: TRBJ2-5
CDR3 DNA: TGTGCCAGCAGCCAAGGCTCGGGACTAGCGGAAGAGACCCAGTACTTC
CDR3 protein: CASSQGSGLAEETQYF

D gene: TRBD1
V gene: TRBV29-1
CDR3 length: 13
clone size: NA
J gene: TRBJ1-1
CDR3 DNA: TGCAGCGCCGACGGACAGGGGGCGATTGAAGCTTTCTTT
CDR3 protein: CSADGQGAIEAFF

D gene: NA
V gene: TRBV29-1
CDR3 length: 13
clone size: few
J gene: TRBJ2-5
CDR3 DNA: TGCAGCGTTCCGATCGGTGCTCTAGAGACCCAGTACTTC
CDR3 protein: CSVPIGALETQYF

D gene: NA
V gene: TRBV6-6
CDR3 length: 13
clone size: NA
J gene: TRBJ2-7
CDR3 DNA: TGTGCCAGCAACTTACTAGAATCCTACGAGCAGTACTTC
CDR3 protein: CASNLLESYEQYF

D gene: NA
V gene: TRBV28
CDR3 length: 16
clone size: few
J gene: TRBJ2-6
CDR3 DNA: TGTGCCAGCAGTTTACTCCCCAGGGCTGGGGCCAACGTCCTGACTTTC
CDR3 protein: CASSLLPRAGANVLTF

D gene: NA
V gene: TRBV20-1
CDR3 length: 13
clone size: NA
J gene: TRBJ2-7
CDR3 DNA: TGCAGTGCTATCCGGCCGGGGGCCTGCGAGCAGTACTTC
CDR3 protein: CSAIRPGACEQYF

D gene: NA
V gene: TRBV6-5
CDR3 length: 17
clone size: NA
J gene: TRBJ2-1
CDR3 DNA: TGTGCCAGCAGTTACTCGAAACTCGGATACTACAATCGTGAGCAGTTCTTC
CDR3 protein: CASSYSKLGYYNREQFF

D gene: NA
V gene: TRBV4-1
CDR3 length: 13
clone size: few
J gene: TRBJ1-1
CDR3 DNA: TGCGCCAGCAGCCCAAGGCTCGAAGGCGAAGCTTTCTTT
CDR3 protein: CASSPRLEGEAFF

D gene: NA
V gene: TRBV27
CDR3 length: 17
clone size: NA
J gene: TRBJ2-3
CDR3 DNA: TGTGCCAGCAGTTTGGATGTTGACAGTTTGTACACAGATACGCAGTATTTT
CDR3 protein: CASSLDVDSLYTDTQYF

D gene: NA
V gene: TRBV2
CDR3 length: 14
clone size: NA
J gene: TRBJ2-7
CDR3 DNA: TGTGCCAGCAGCGCCCTAGTTACGAGAGACGAGCAGTACTTC
CDR3 protein: CASSALVTRDEQYF

D gene: NA
V gene: TRBV7-2
CDR3 length: 13
clone size: few
J gene: TRBJ2-7
CDR3 DNA: TGTGCCAGCAGGAGACAGCCTCTCTACGAGCAGTACTTC
CDR3 protein: CASRRQPLYEQYF

D gene: TRBD1
V gene: TRBV7-8
CDR3 length: 13
clone size: few
J gene: TRBJ2-5
CDR3 DNA: TGTGCCAGCAGCTTACGGGACAGAGAGACCCAGTACTTC
CDR3 protein: CASSLRDRETQYF